This TCR beta chain was sequenced in a study of human T cells and chemical hapten exposure listed by TCRdb under 2021. For the study in its entirety: For sensitization, 2% DPC in acetone was applied to a 2 cm by 2 cm area of upper inner arm skin. Patients additionally received weekly therapeutic DPC doses to the scalp throughout the roughly 24-week study period. Patch testing on the upper back used Finn chambers containing 0.01% DPC, with scoring done after 6 days according to International Contact Dermatitis Research Group standards. The patient cohort, mostly female, included alopecia areata with under or over 50% scalp involvement, alopecia totalis and alopecia universalis. The libraries were sequenced as a pool, and the TCR yield per sample differed mostly because of small variations in library volumes within the pool. Peripheral blood TCR repertoire changes were tracked in vivo in alopecia patients during primary and secondary sensitization to the hapten diphenylcyclopropenone (DPC). Patient blood was sampled pre-sensitization (week 0) and at 2, 6 and about 24 weeks after DPC sensitization. About 29 alopecia patients gave blood for TCR sequencing at one to four time points (pre-sensitization, 2, 6 and 24 weeks).

Receptors were amplified or captured by RACE. These reads were obtained on a NextSeq 500. Library preparation attached unique molecular identifiers to individual cDNA molecules for quantitative, reproducible TCR counting. For every blood RNA sample, sequencing covered both the TCR alpha and TCR beta chains. Under the source paper's analysis protocol: The median number of TCRs per sample was roughly 100,000, ranging from about 23,224 to 750,000. V, J and CDR3 annotation of the TCR reads was performed with the Decombinator software suite. To make PS versus PT1 abundance plots, every sample was subsampled to the same number of TCRs (28,000). TCRs were defined as expanded if absent before sensitization and observed at least eight times at the 2-week time point. TCRdb reran the public reads through fastp at Q25 and MiXCR, keeping productive beta chains. Rows are combined by CDR3 protein, so each entry shows the most common genes and DNA. The V and J calls here are based on TCRdb, not the publication. The sample table holds more than 55,000 distinct CDR3 sequences, of which more than 8% were seen once. The ten largest clones represent 9.6% of the sample.

This clonotype has a handful of counts. The antigen it recognizes is unknown. Per-base qualities were not stored, and no clone one base away is much larger. The time point label of this sample denotes: pre-sensitization, week 0. The treatment or condition label for this specimen denotes: therapeutic diphenylcyclopropenone sensitization with weekly scalp DPC. Blood at each patch-test visit was drawn before the patch test was applied. Patients were considered eligible if aged 18 to 70, diagnosed with alopecia and deemed suitable for DPC therapy, and patients were excluded if pregnant. Total RNA was isolated from unfractionated whole blood collected in Tempus Blood RNA tubes. The paper's findings and limits, for the study overall: DPC sensitization did not change the number of TCRs with a frequency above 1 in 1000, and there was no evidence of changes in global repertoire structure. Patch test score correlated positively with the number of PT1 expanded TCRs, reaching significance at thresholds 8, 16 and 32 but not at 4. Compared with pre-sensitization or healthy control sets, expanded TCRs formed significantly more large CDR3 similarity clusters, which is consistent with antigen-driven responses. Alopecia, a presumed autoimmune disease, was present in all patients, so the immune response of the patients might differ from that of healthy individuals. Repeated subsampling changed both the strength of the expansion versus patch-test correlation and the threshold at which that correlation became significant.

V is cut back by 6 bases and J by 5 bases, with 2 bases in the junction unmatched. From its cysteine to its phenylalanine, the CDR3 spans 12 amino acids. Of the read, only the CDR3 DNA is kept; its 36 bases are in frame from base 1. CDR1 and CDR2 are read off the germline V gene (reference sequence) as DFQATT and SNEGSKA. This specimen consisted of whole blood, obtained in connection with sensitization to the hapten diphenylcyclopropenone (DPC). The V gene is TRBV20-1 and the J gene is TRBJ2-5; 11 junctional bases match TRBD1. This receptor was obtained from a man aged 40-50 years with alopecia areata. Some clones in this sample may be carry-over from other donors' samples. The CDR3 sequence is CSADRGPETQYF. The DNA sequence is given as TGCAGTGCGGACAGGGGGCCGGAGACCCAGTACTTC.